What follows are 12 T cell receptor beta chains derived from one specimen sequenced in a study of identical twins. One entry per CDR3 protein, called by TCRdb with MiXCR from the 5' RACE reads. The sample shows about 470,000 distinct CDR3 sequences, 20% to 25% of them seen only once. These data are also associated with another study on T cells expressing NK-cell markers.

Sequenced sample: CD4+ T cells sorted from blood. These receptors were obtained from a young woman in good health.

This clonotype was picked up a small number of times. At one of its ends the junction is not consistent with the germline gene, which may arise from a read error. The V and J genes are TRBV3-1 and TRBJ2-3; TRBD2 matches at 12 bases. This CDR3 is 15 amino acids long. From germline, CDR1 is LGHDT and CDR2 YNNKEL (reference sequence). DNA for the CDR3: TGTGCCACCAGCCGACTAGCGGGGGGCACAGATACGCAGTATTTT. Residues: CATSRLAGGTDTQYF.

The chain couples TRBV2 to TRBJ2-1; TRBD1 aligns across 9 bases. Germline CDR1 SNHLY, CDR2 FYNNEI. The CDR3 is 14 residues long. The ends lost 6 bases at V and 7 bases at J; junction bases unmatched: 7. The CDR3, as DNA: TGTGCCAGCAGGGGGGACAGGGTGGCGAATGAGCAGTTCTTC. The encoded protein is CASRGDRVANEQFF.

There are a few counts of this clonotype. This sequence joins TRBV12-3 or TRBV12-4 and TRBJ2-1; 10 bases align to TRBD2. The CDR3 is made up of 20 amino acids. V lost 0 bases and J lost 7; bases outside the gene matches: 18. The CDR3 spells CASSLAGPGSRTSGNNEQFF. As DNA, the CDR3 is TGTGCCAGCAGTTTAGCGGGACCAGGAAGCAGGACTAGCGGTAATAATGAGCAGTTCTTC.

This clonotype was seen a few times. This chain links TRBV2 with TRBJ2-7, with 8 bases that match TRBD2. This CDR3 contains 15 residues. Germline assignment: CDR1 SNHLY and CDR2 FYNNEI. Germline trimming cut 2 bases from V and 7 bases from J; bases unmatched to any gene: 10. CDR3 sequence: CASSERTSLFREQYF. The CDR3 bases are TGTGCCAGCAGTGAAAGGACTAGCCTTTTTAGGGAGCAGTACTTC.

This clonotype came up many times. The V call is TRBV12-3 or TRBV12-4, the J call TRBJ1-1; D may be TRBD1 (5 bases). V was clipped by 3 bases and J by 1 base, with 9 bases between them. This CDR3 is 14 amino acids long. The CDR3 region is CASSLWGRNTEAFF. DNA of the CDR3: TGTGCCAGCAGTTTGTGGGGACGGAACACTGAAGCTTTCTTT.

The chain joins TRBV10-3 to TRBJ2-7; no firm D call. V lost 5 bases and J 4 bases, leaving 12 bases between the germline ends. The CDR3 runs 13 residues. Germline V gives CDR1 ENHRY, CDR2 SYGVKD. CDR3 sequence reads: CAISQTTAYEQYF. CDR3 sequence (DNA): TGTGCCATCAGTCAGACGACGGCTTACGAGCAGTACTTC.

This clonotype appeared a few times. The CDR3 sequence: CSVGISSDTQYF. Here the CDR3 DNA reads TGCAGCGTTGGGATATCGTCAGATACGCAGTATTTT. This sequence joins TRBV29-1 and TRBJ2-3; D is unresolved. V was clipped by 4 bases and J by 4 bases, with 9 bases between them. This CDR3 spans 12 amino acids. Germline CDR1 reads SQVTM; CDR2 reads ANQGSEA.

As DNA, the CDR3 is TGTGCCTGGAGTCGGGACCCTAATCAGCCCCAGCATTTT. It specifies CAWSRDPNQPQHF. The chain employs TRBV30 and TRBJ1-5; D is perhaps TRBD1 (5 bases). The germline CDR1 and CDR2 sequences are GTSNPN and SVGIG (reference sequence). The CDR3 has 13 residues. Trimming removed 2 bases from V and 4 bases from J, with 9 bases in between.

This clonotype was seen many times. The CDR3 region has the DNA TGCGCCAGCAGCTTGGCGACAGGGGGCGATGACACTGAAGCTTTCTTT. Its protein is CASSLATGGDDTEAFF. V usage is TRBV5-1 and J usage is TRBJ1-1; 10 positions agree with TRBD1. Trimming cost V 0 bases and J 3 bases; bases outside gene matches: 5. This CDR3 contains 16 residues. Germline CDR1 is SGHRS and CDR2 is YFSETQ.

The rearrangement uses TRBV5-1 and TRBJ1-1; D remains ambiguous. V lost 0 bases to trimming and J lost 3 bases, with 12 bases between them. From germline, CDR1 is SGHRS and CDR2 YFSETQ. The CDR3 extends over 15 amino acids. CDR3 DNA: TGCGCCAGCAGCTTGGCCGTACAGCCACACACTGAAGCTTTCTTT. Translated, it gives CASSLAVQPHTEAFF.

This clonotype turned up a few times. The chain joins TRBV3-1 to TRBJ2-1; D gene uncertain. Trimming left V 3 bases short and J 15 bases short, with 12 bases between. CDR3 size: 11 residues. Germline V gene lookup returns CDR1 LGHDT and CDR2 YNNKEL (reference sequence). The CDR3 sequence is CASSQGRLLFF. The CDR3 region has the DNA TGTGCCAGCAGCCAGGGTAGGCTACTGTTCTTC.

The chain employs TRBV6-5 and TRBJ2-1, with D tentatively TRBD2 (5 bases). Germline-derived CDR1 and CDR2 are MNHEY and SVGAGI. V was pared by 3 bases and J by 7 bases, with 13 bases between. CDR3 length equals 14 residues. Written as DNA, the CDR3 is TGTGCCAGCAGTTATTATGGGAGAACGAATGAGCAGTTCTTC. This translates into CASSYYGRTNEQFF.